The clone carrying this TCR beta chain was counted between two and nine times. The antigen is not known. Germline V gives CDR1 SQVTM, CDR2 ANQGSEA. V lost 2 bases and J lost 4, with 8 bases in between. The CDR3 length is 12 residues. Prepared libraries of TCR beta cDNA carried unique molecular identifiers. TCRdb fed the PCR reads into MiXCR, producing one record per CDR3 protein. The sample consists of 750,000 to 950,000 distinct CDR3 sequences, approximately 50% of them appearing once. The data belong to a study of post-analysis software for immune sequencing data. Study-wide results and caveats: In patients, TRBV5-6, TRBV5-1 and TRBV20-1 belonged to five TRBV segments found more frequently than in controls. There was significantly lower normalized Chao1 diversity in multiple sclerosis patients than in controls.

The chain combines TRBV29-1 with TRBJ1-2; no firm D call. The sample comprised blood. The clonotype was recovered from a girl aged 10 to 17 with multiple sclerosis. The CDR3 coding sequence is TGCAGCGTTGAAACCTTGGGCTATGGCTACACCTTC. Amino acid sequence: CSVETLGYGYTF.